This T cell receptor (beta chain) was sequenced for a study of T-cell reconstitution after alpha-beta-depleted transplantation in children. Preparation of the TCRbeta library involved a method that used unique molecular identifiers. TCRdb recomputed calls from the PCR reads with MiXCR, one row per CDR3 protein. The repertoire consists of 780,000 or so distinct CDR3 sequences, with about 16% occurring once and the leading ten covering around 5%. This clonotype was detected only a few times. What it binds is not known. Study-level points and caveats: Among T cells one year after transplant, newly produced cells accounted for most counts and diversity.

The CDR3 contains 18 residues. The V and J ends lost 2 bases and 4 bases respectively, with 24 bases between them. Germline CDR1 reads LNHNV; CDR2 reads YYDKDF (reference sequence). This chain joins TRBV15 and TRBJ2-7; a possible D gene is TRBD2 (5 bases). This sequence originates from a male patient younger than 18 who had a stem cell transplant for acute lymphoblastic leukemia, so the T cells may come from the graft donor. Sequenced here: PBMCs, mostly from graft donor cells, sampled 360 days after TCRalphabeta/CD19-depleted stem cell transplant. This CDR3 reads CATSRFKAAAPSPYEQYF. CDR3 nucleotide sequence: TGTGCCACCAGCAGATTCAAGGCAGCGGCCCCCTCCCCGTACGAGCAGTACTTC.